A single sample gave rise to the 24 T cell receptor beta chains below, sequenced in a study of monozygotic twins with inflammatory bowel disease. Each CDR3 protein gets one entry in TCRdb, which reprocessed the 5' RACE reads and gives no DNA. This sample's table reports 400,000 to 500,000 distinct CDR3 sequences. Specimen: blood. These receptors were obtained from a human donor with ulcerative colitis or Crohn's disease, or a healthy co-twin of an affected twin (not recorded which).

J is TRBJ2-7 and V is TRBV11-1; with no DNA, the TCRdb D assignment of TRBD2 cannot be verified. CDR3 length equals 19 residues. The germline V gene has CDR1 SGHAT and CDR2 FQDESV (reference sequence). This CDR3 reads CASSRSDELAGGNSYEQYF.

The chain recombines TRBV6-5 with TRBJ2-5; TCRdb picks TRBD1, but there is no DNA to check that call. Germline CDR1 MNHEY, CDR2 SVGAGI. The CDR3 loop spans 16 amino acids. The CDR3 protein is CASSYSKGAREETQYF.

The chain uses TRBV18 and TRBJ1-2; TCRdb returns TRBD1, unconfirmable since there is no DNA. Germline V CDR1 and CDR2: KGHSH, LQKENI. The CDR3 covers 14 residues. This CDR3 is CASSLTRDRGGYTF.

The V call is TRBV6-2 or TRBV6-3, the J call TRBJ2-1; TCRdb reports TRBD2, a call that lacks DNA to check it against. The CDR3 runs 14 residues. The germline V gene encodes CDR1 MNHEY and CDR2 SVGEGT. The CDR3 loop reads CASSLQAGASEQFF.

CDR3 loop: CSVATPRLLWGYEQYF. The chain joins TRBV29-1 to TRBJ2-7; TCRdb designates TRBD1, a call that cannot be tested without DNA. The CDR3 covers 16 residues. CDR1 is SQVTM and CDR2 is ANQGSEA in the germline V gene.

The V gene is TRBV18, the J gene TRBJ2-2; TCRdb names TRBD2, which stays unverified in the absence of DNA. The CDR3 extends over 16 amino acids. Germline loops: CDR1 KGHSH, CDR2 LQKENI. The CDR3 loop is CASSPSGREVDGELFF.

The CDR3 here is CASSDRGRPNQPQHF. The chain recombines TRBV19 with TRBJ1-5; TCRdb's D call of TRBD1 is untestable without DNA. The V gene's germline CDR1 is LNHDA and CDR2 SQIVND (reference sequence). This CDR3 spans 15 amino acids.

The J gene is TRBJ2-1, the V gene TRBV5-1; TCRdb's D call of TRBD2 is untestable without DNA. This CDR3 contains 18 residues. Looked up from germline, CDR1 is SGHRS and CDR2 is YFSETQ. CDR3 residues: CASSLATLAGVSYNEQFF.

The rearrangement joins TRBV7-2 to TRBJ1-6. CDR3 length equals 16 residues. CDR1 and CDR2 (germline): SGHTA, FQGNSA. This CDR3 is CASSLTNSANNSPLHF.

The J gene is TRBJ2-1, the V gene TRBV7-6; TCRdb's D gene call, TRBD2, goes unchecked for lack of DNA. Germline values: CDR1 SGHVS, CDR2 FNYEAQ. The CDR3 runs 17 residues. The CDR3: CASSLRSPSGRGNEQFF.

The chain is built from TRBV2 and TRBJ2-1; TCRdb's D call of TRBD1 is untestable without DNA. Germline lookup yields CDR1 SNHLY and CDR2 FYNNEI. This CDR3 is built from 15 residues. The CDR3 spells CASSGDRAPYNEQFF.

The gene calls are TRBV5-8 and TRBJ2-5; TCRdb designates TRBD1, a call that cannot be tested without DNA. This CDR3 is built from 15 residues. Germline CDR1 reads SGHTS; CDR2 reads YDEGEE. The CDR3 sequence: CASSLWVRRGETQYF.

The genes are TRBV20-1 and TRBJ2-7; TCRdb picks TRBD2, but there is no DNA to check that call. Germline CDR1 is DFQATT and CDR2 is SNEGSKA (reference sequence). This CDR3 is 13 amino acids long. The CDR3 loop reads CSAPRLAGSEQYF.

The J gene is TRBJ2-5, the V gene TRBV28; TCRdb designates TRBD2, a call that cannot be tested without DNA. Per the germline V gene, CDR1 is MDHEN and CDR2 is SYDVKM. The CDR3 covers 16 residues. The chain's CDR3 is CATGLSQQFMSGRAHF.

The chain uses TRBV11-2 and TRBJ2-1. The CDR3 covers 13 residues. Looked up from germline, CDR1 is SGHAT and CDR2 is FQNNGV. The CDR3 reads CASSLGTGSGQFF.

This chain uses TRBV28 with TRBJ2-7; TCRdb gives TRBD2 as the D gene, but with no DNA this cannot be confirmed. The CDR3 is 15 residues long. Germline V gene lookup returns CDR1 MDHEN and CDR2 SYDVKM. The CDR3 loop reads CASSPSRVPPGEQYF.

The chain is built from TRBV5-3 and TRBJ2-1; checking the TCRdb D call of TRBD2 is not possible without DNA. TRBV5-3 is an ORF, and what it does is uncertain. This CDR3 comprises 15 residues. The CDR3 region is CARSFGLAGEHEQFF.

This sequence joins TRBV5-1 and TRBJ2-2; the D call of TRBD1 rests on TCRdb alone, since no DNA is present to check it. This CDR3 contains 16 residues. Germline V lookup: CDR1 SGHRS, CDR2 YFSETQ. CDR3 in amino acids: CASSFGQTVGTGELFF.

V and J are TRBV5-1 and TRBJ2-1; lacking DNA, the TRBD2 call made by TCRdb goes unchecked. The CDR3 has 15 amino acids. Germline values: CDR1 SGHRS, CDR2 YFSETQ. CDR3: CASSFAGGRGNEQFF.

V is TRBV6-5 and J is TRBJ2-2; the TRBD2 assignment by TCRdb is unverifiable without DNA. Germline CDR1 and CDR2: MNHEY and SVGAGI. The length of the CDR3 is 18 residues. CDR3 protein: CASSSRRLAGGRSGELFF.

The chain links TRBV5-1 to TRBJ2-3; TCRdb designates TRBD2, a call that cannot be tested without DNA. The length of the CDR3 is 17 residues. Looked up from germline, CDR1 is SGHRS and CDR2 is YFSETQ. CDR3 sequence: CASSLVASGSGTDTQYF.

The rearrangement uses TRBV20-1 and TRBJ2-5; TCRdb's D call of TRBD2 is untestable without DNA. Germline V lookup: CDR1 DFQATT, CDR2 SNEGSKA (reference sequence). This CDR3 comprises 16 residues. CDR3 sequence: CSARDSAGTPQETQYF.

The J gene is TRBJ1-6, the V gene TRBV20-1. Germline CDR1 reads DFQATT; CDR2 reads SNEGSKA (reference sequence). The CDR3 extends over 18 amino acids. This CDR3 is CSARFGRVGSSYNSPLHF.

The chain links TRBV28 to TRBJ1-3; lacking DNA, the TRBD1 call made by TCRdb goes unchecked. The length of the CDR3 is 16 residues. Germline CDR1 reads MDHEN; CDR2 reads SYDVKM. CDR3 amino acids: CASSVNRGGLKNTIYF.